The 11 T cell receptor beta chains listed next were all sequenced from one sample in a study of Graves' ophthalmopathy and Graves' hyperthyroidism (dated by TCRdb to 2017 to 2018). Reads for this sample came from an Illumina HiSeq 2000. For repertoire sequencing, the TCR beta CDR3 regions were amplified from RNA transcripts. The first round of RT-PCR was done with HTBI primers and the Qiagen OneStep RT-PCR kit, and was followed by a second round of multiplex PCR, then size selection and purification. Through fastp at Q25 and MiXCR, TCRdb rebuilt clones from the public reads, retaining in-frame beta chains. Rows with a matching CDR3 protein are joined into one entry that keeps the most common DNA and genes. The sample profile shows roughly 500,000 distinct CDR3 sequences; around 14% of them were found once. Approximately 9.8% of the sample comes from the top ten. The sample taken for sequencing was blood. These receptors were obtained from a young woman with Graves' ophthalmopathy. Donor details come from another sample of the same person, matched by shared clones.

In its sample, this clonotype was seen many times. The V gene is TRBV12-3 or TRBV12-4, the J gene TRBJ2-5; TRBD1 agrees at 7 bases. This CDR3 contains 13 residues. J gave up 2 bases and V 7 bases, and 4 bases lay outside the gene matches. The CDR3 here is CASNRGYQETQYF. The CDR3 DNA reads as TGTGCCAGCAACAGGGGCTATCAAGAGACCCAGTACTTC.

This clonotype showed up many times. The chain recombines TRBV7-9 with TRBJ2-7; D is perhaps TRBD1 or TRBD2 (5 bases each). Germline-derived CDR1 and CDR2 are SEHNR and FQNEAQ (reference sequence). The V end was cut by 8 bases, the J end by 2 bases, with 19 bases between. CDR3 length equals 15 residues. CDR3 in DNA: TGTGCCAGCGTCCCGATCCGGGACGGAGCCTACGAGCAGTACTTC. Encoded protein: CASVPIRDGAYEQYF.

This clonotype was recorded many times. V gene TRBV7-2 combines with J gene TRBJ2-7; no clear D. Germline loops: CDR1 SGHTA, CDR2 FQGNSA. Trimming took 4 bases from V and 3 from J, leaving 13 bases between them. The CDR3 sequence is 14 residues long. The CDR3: CASSSGVRDYEQYF. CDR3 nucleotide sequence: TGTGCCAGCAGCTCAGGCGTCCGTGACTACGAGCAGTACTTC.

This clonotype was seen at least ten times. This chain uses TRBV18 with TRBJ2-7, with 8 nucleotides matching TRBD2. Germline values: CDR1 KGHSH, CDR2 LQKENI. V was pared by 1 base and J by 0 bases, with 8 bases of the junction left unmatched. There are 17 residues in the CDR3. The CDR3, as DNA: TGTGCCAGCTCACCACGGTTTAGCGGGGTCAACTCCTACGAGCAGTACTTC. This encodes CASSPRFSGVNSYEQYF. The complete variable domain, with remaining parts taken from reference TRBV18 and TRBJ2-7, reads NAGVMQNPRHLVRRRGQEARLRCSPMKGHSHVYWYRQLPEEGLKFMVYLQKENIIDESGMPKERFSAEFPKEGPSILRIQQVVRGDSAAYFCASSPRFSGVNSYEQYFGPGTRLTVT.

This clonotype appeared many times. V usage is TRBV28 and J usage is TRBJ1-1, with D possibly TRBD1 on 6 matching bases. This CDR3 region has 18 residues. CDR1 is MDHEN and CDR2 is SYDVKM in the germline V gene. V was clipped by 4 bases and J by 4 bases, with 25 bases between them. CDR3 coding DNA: TGTGCCAGCAGTTCCCGGGGCGGACAGCCCTACGGAAGCACTGAAGCTTTCTTT. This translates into CASSSRGGQPYGSTEAFF.

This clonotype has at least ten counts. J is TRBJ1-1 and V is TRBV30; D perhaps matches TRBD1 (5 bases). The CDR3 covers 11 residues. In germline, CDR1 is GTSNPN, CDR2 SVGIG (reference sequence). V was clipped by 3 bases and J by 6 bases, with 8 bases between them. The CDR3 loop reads CAWRRGPEAFF. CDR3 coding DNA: TGTGCCTGGAGGCGGGGACCTGAAGCTTTCTTT.

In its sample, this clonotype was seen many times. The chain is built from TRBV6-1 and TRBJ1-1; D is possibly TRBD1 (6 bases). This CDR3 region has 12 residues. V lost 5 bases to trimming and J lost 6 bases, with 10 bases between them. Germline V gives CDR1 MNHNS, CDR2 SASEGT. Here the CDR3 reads CASSPRTAEAFF. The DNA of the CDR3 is TGTGCCAGCAGTCCGAGGACAGCTGAAGCTTTCTTT.

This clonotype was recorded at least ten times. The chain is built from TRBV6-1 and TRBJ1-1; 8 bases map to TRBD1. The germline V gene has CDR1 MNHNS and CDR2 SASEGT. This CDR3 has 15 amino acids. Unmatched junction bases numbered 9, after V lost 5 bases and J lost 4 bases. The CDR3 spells CASSPKTGARTEAFF. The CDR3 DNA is TGTGCCAGCAGTCCGAAGACAGGGGCACGCACTGAAGCTTTCTTT.

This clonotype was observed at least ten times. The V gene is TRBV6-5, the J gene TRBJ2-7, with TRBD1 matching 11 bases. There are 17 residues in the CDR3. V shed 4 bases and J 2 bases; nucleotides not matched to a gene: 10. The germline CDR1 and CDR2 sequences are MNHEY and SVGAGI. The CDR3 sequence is CASSFYPPGQGAYEQYF. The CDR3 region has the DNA TGTGCCAGCAGTTTTTACCCCCCGGGACAGGGGGCCTACGAGCAGTACTTC.

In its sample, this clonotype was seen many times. This CDR3 is CASSDRDRVGSPLHF. The CDR3 DNA reads as TGTGCCAGCAGCGACCGGGACAGGGTAGGCTCACCCCTCCACTTT. The chain links TRBV6-1 to TRBJ1-6; TRBD1 aligns across 9 bases. The ends lost 6 bases at V and 10 bases at J; junction bases unmatched: 10. This CDR3 region has 15 residues. Germline lookup yields CDR1 MNHNS and CDR2 SASEGT.

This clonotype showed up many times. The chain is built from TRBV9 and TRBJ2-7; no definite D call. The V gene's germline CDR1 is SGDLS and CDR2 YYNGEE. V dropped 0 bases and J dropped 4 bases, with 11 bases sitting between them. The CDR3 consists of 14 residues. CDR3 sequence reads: CASSVGSNGYEQYF. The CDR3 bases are TGTGCCAGCAGCGTAGGATCAAACGGATACGAGCAGTACTTC. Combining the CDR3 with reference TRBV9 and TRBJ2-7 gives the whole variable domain DSGVTQTPKHLITATGQRVTLRCSPRSGDLSVYWYQQSLDQGLQFLIQYYNGEERAKGNILERFSAQQFPDLHSELNLSSLELGDSALYFCASSVGSNGYEQYFGPGTRLTVT.